This is a list of T cell receptor beta chains from one sample in a study of regulatory T cells in long-lasting Graves disease. MiXCR, run by TCRdb on the multiplex PCR reads, gives a single entry per CDR3 protein. The table records 360,000 or so distinct CDR3 sequences, about 17% of them present only once. This sample was shared with a second study, whose subject was T cells in Graves' hyperthyroidism and ophthalmopathy.

Sample: peripheral blood mononuclear cells (PBMCs), taken at new diagnosis, from a patient treated with antithyroid drugs. These receptors all come from a woman aged 18-35 years with Graves disease. Each CDR3 is given with its conserved first and last residue. The D gene is left open where the match is weak. Size values are once, few and many counts, or a class for expanded clones, and some rows have none.

D gene	CDR3 length	V gene	clone size	J gene	CDR3 DNA	CDR3 protein
TRBD2	15	TRBV6-1	-	TRBJ2-3	TGTGCCTGCAGCACTCGTAGCGGGAGGGGAGATACGCAGTATTTT	CACSTRSGRGDTQYF
-	12	TRBV28	many	TRBJ1-2	TGTGCCAGCAGTTTTAGGGTGGATGGCTACACCTTC	CASSFRVDGYTF
TRBD1	15	TRBV6-5	-	TRBJ1-6	TGTGCCAGCAGTTACTCGGGACAGGTTGCTTCACCCCTCCACTTT	CASSYSGQVASPLHF
TRBD1	12	TRBV6-1	many	TRBJ2-1	TGTGCCAGCCGCGATACCAGGGACAGGCAGTTCTTC	CASRDTRDRQFF
-	12	TRBV3-1	-	TRBJ2-2	TGTGCCAGCAGCCACCACCTCCGGGAGCTGTTTTTT	CASSHHLRELFF
TRBD2	15	TRBV20-1	-	TRBJ2-1	TGCAGTGCTGAGGCAGCGGGGGCCCCATACAATGAGCAGTTCTTC	CSAEAAGAPYNEQFF
-	10	TRBV30	many	TRBJ1-4	TGTGCCTACCGGGCCGCTAAACTGTTTTTT	CAYRAAKLFF
TRBD1	14	TRBV6-1	many	TRBJ1-2	TGTGCCAGCAAACTTACCGGGACAGGGGGCGGCTACACCTTC	CASKLTGTGGGYTF
TRBD2	15	TRBV6-1	many	TRBJ2-5	TGTGCCAGCAGTGAATGGCCTAGCGGGGGAGAGACCCAGTACTTC	CASSEWPSGGETQYF
-	14	TRBV5-1	few	TRBJ2-3	TGCGCCAGCAGCTTTGGATTGGAGGCAGATACGCAGTATTTT	CASSFGLEADTQYF
-	12	TRBV28	many	TRBJ2-1	TGTGCCAGCAGTTTTCGGGGGGCTAAGCAGTTCTTC	CASSFRGAKQFF
-	15	TRBV11-2	many	TRBJ1-1	TGTGCCAGCAGCTTGGAGGGGGGTTTGAACACTGAAGCTTTCTTT	CASSLEGGLNTEAFF
-	12	TRBV6-1	many	TRBJ1-2	TGTGCCAGCAGTGAACCCCAGGGCGGCTACACCTTC	CASSEPQGGYTF
-	13	TRBV28	many	TRBJ1-1	TGTGCCAGCAGTCCCCTAGTTCGGAGGGGCGCTTTCTTT	CASSPLVRRGAFF
TRBD1	17	TRBV24-1	many	TRBJ2-7	TGTGCCACCAGTCCAATTGGGGTTAGGTACAGGGGGTTAAAGCAGTACTTC	CATSPIGVRYRGLKQYF
-	14	TRBV27	many	TRBJ2-7	TGTGCCAGCAGTCCCGGAGGACCTACCTACGAGCAGTACTTC	CASSPGGPTYEQYF
-	16	TRBV20-1	-	TRBJ1-3	TGCAGTGCTAGAGCCCGGGTCCGGGGAGAAGGAAACACCATATATTTT	CSARARVRGEGNTIYF
-	12	TRBV18	many	TRBJ2-7	TGTGCCAGCTCAACAGGTATATACGAGCAGTACTTC	CASSTGIYEQYF
TRBD2	14	TRBV5-1	many	TRBJ2-7	TGCGCCAGCAGCTCGGGACTAGCGGGTGTCGAGCAGTACTTC	CASSSGLAGVEQYF
TRBD1	13	TRBV20-1	few	TRBJ1-1	TGCAGTGCCGGGGGACAGGGGCGGAGTGAAGCTTTCTTT	CSAGGQGRSEAFF
TRBD1	14	TRBV19	many	TRBJ2-5	TGTGCCACAACGCCGGGACAGGGTCCGGAGACCCAGTACTTC	CATTPGQGPETQYF
-	11	TRBV27	-	TRBJ2-3	TGTGCCAGCTACAGCACAGATACGCAGTATTTT	CASYSTDTQYF
-	13	TRBV2	-	TRBJ1-4	TGTGCCAGCAGTGGGACAACTAATGAAAAACTGTTTTTT	CASSGTTNEKLFF
TRBD2	16	TRBV11-2	many	TRBJ2-4	TGTGCCAGCAGCTGGGGGACGGGGGGACCAAAAAACATTCAGTACTTC	CASSWGTGGPKNIQYF
TRBD2	15	TRBV5-1	many	TRBJ2-1	TGCGCCAGCAGCTTGAGCCCTAGCGGGAGGGGGGAGCAGTTCTTC	CASSLSPSGRGEQFF
TRBD2	14	TRBV24-1	few	TRBJ2-2	TGTGCCACCCAGGGTAGCGGGGGAGTCGGGGAGCTGTTTTTT	CATQGSGGVGELFF
TRBD1	14	TRBV5-6	many	TRBJ1-1	TGTGCCAGCAGCCTGACAGGGTTCGACATTGAAGCTTTCTTT	CASSLTGFDIEAFF
-	15	TRBV9	-	TRBJ2-3	TGTGCCAGCAGCCCCTTAGGCGGGAAGTCAGATACGCAGTATTTT	CASSPLGGKSDTQYF
-	14	TRBV6-2/TRBV6-3	few	TRBJ1-5	TGTGCCAGCAGGGACGGAAATAGCAATCAGCCCCAGCATTTT	CASRDGNSNQPQHF
TRBD1	14	TRBV18	many	TRBJ2-7	TGTGCCAGCTCGACAGGGGAAGGCTCCTACGAGCAGTACTTC	CASSTGEGSYEQYF
TRBD1	13	TRBV20-1	many	TRBJ1-5	TGCAGTGCTCGGACAGGAGGTGGACAGCCCCAGCATTTT	CSARTGGGQPQHF
-	12	TRBV19	many	TRBJ2-3	TGTGCCAGTAGTATCTCCTTAGGAACGCAGTATTTT	CASSISLGTQYF
-	12	TRBV5-1	many	TRBJ2-1	TGCGCCAGCTATCAAGGGGGCAATGAGCAGTTCTTC	CASYQGGNEQFF
-	13	TRBV7-2	many	TRBJ1-1	TGTGCCAGCAGCATCCCCTTGAACACTGAAGCTTTCTTT	CASSIPLNTEAFF
TRBD1	15	TRBV19	-	TRBJ1-1	TGTGTCAGTACCGATGGGGGGACAGCGATCACTGAAGCTTTCTTT	CVSTDGGTAITEAFF
TRBD1	14	TRBV3-1	many	TRBJ1-2	TGTGCCAGCAGCCAATGGACAGGGCGAGCAGGCTACACCTTC	CASSQWTGRAGYTF
TRBD1	13	TRBV10-3	many	TRBJ1-2	TGTGCCACCCTTTCGGGACAGGGATATGGCTACACCTTC	CATLSGQGYGYTF
-	15	TRBV12-3/TRBV12-4	few	TRBJ2-2	TGTGCCAGCAGAAAAACTAGGGGAAACACCGGGGAGCTGTTTTTT	CASRKTRGNTGELFF
-	15	TRBV6-5	many	TRBJ1-5	TGTGCCAGCAGTTTTCGACAGGATAGCAATCAGCCCCAGCATTTT	CASSFRQDSNQPQHF
TRBD2	16	TRBV18	-	TRBJ2-7	TGTGCCAGCTCACCCGAGGGGAGCGGGAGCGTGTATGAGCAGTACTTC	CASSPEGSGSVYEQYF